The 28 T cell receptor beta chains given below trace back to one sample, sequenced in a study of shared clonotypes between healthy human individuals. Here immunoSEQ multiplex PCR was the method, and the copy in TCRdb shows in-frame clones only, minus some. The data hold roughly 2,500,000 clones, with approximately 93% observed a single time. Material: naive CD4+ T cells from PBMCs. Subset indicated: CD45RA+ positively selected. Receptors originate from a man aged 18 to 30 in good health. Some clones in this sample may be carry-over from other donors' samples.

V is TRBV7-9 and J is TRBJ1-3; D is uncertain. The V end lost 5 bases, the J end lost 4 bases, and 15 bases lay between the germline ends. The CDR3 is 15 amino acids. CDR1 and CDR2 from the germline V gene are SEHNR and FQNEAQ (reference sequence). Here the CDR3 DNA reads TGTGCCAGCAGCCCAAACTTGTCGTCCGGAAACACCATATATTTT. This codes for CASSPNLSSGNTIYF.

V gene TRBV10-3 combines with J gene TRBJ1-1; 7 nucleotides align to TRBD1. Per germline, CDR1 ENHRY and CDR2 SYGVKD. Germline trimming cut 10 bases from V and 11 bases from J; bases unmatched to any gene: 28. CDR3 length equals 17 residues. The CDR3 region is CASGQEGGVVGAGLAFF. CDR3 sequence (DNA): TGTGCCAGTGGACAGGAGGGAGGGGTGGTAGGGGCTGGATTGGCTTTCTTT.

This chain connects TRBV5-5 to TRBJ1-2; D gene unclear. Germline V CDR1 and CDR2: SGHKS, YYEKEE (reference sequence). V lost 3 bases, J lost 5 bases, and 8 bases lay in between. The CDR3 is made up of 12 amino acids. The CDR3 sequence: CASSWGGYGYTF. Here the CDR3 DNA reads TGTGCCAGCAGCTGGGGAGGGTATGGCTACACCTTC.

The chain links TRBV28 to TRBJ2-7; D gene uncertain. The germline gives CDR1 MDHEN, CDR2 SYDVKM. The CDR3 spans 15 residues. The germline V and J ends were trimmed by 4 bases and 6 bases, with 19 bases remaining between them. The CDR3 here is CASSSPPWGAREQYF. The CDR3 DNA reads as TGTGCCAGCAGTTCTCCCCCGTGGGGTGCTCGCGAGCAGTACTTC.

The CDR3 protein is CATSKDYRQETQYF. The CDR3 region has the DNA TGTGCCACCAGCAAGGACTATCGCCAAGAGACCCAGTACTTC. The chain employs TRBV15 and TRBJ2-5; weak D call: TRBD2 (6 bases). The CDR3 loop spans 14 amino acids. Trimming pared 4 bases from V and 1 base from J, leaving 10 bases between. Germline V gives CDR1 LNHNV, CDR2 YYDKDF (reference sequence).

V usage is TRBV19 and J usage is TRBJ2-3; D remains unclear. Germline V gives CDR1 LNHDA, CDR2 SQIVND (reference sequence). CDR3 length: 16 amino acids. V lost 3 bases and J lost 2, with 15 bases in between. In nucleotides, the CDR3 is TGTGCCAGTAGTATTTCGTGGCACTCGCTCACAGATACGCAGTATTTT. Translated, it gives CASSISWHSLTDTQYF.

This chain uses TRBV28 with TRBJ1-2; D possibly corresponds to TRBD1 (6 bases). Trimming removed 7 bases at V and 8 bases at J, with 11 bases between. The germline gives CDR1 MDHEN, CDR2 SYDVKM. The CDR3 spans 11 residues. This CDR3 is CASNGGTGYTF. For the CDR3, the DNA is TGTGCCAGCAATGGGGGCACGGGCTACACCTTC.

The CDR3 DNA sequence: TGTGCCAGCAGCCAAGCCTCCAGGGGAGGCTCTGGAAACACCATATATTTT. This translates into CASSQASRGGSGNTIYF. The rearrangement joins TRBV14 to TRBJ1-3; D perhaps matches TRBD1 (6 bases). The germline V and J ends were trimmed by 1 base and 0 bases, with 13 bases remaining between them. From germline, CDR1 is SGHDN and CDR2 FVKESK. The CDR3 sequence is 17 residues long.

The chain recombines TRBV2 with TRBJ1-4; D may be TRBD1 (6 bases). V lost 7 bases, J lost 6 bases, and 15 bases lay in between. CDR3 length: 14 amino acids. CDR1 and CDR2 (germline): SNHLY, FYNNEI. CDR3 sequence (DNA): TGTGCCAGCATTTACCCTGGGGGCGATGAAAAACTGTTTTTT. Amino acids: CASIYPGGDEKLFF.

The rearrangement joins TRBV7-9 to TRBJ2-7; D perhaps matches TRBD2 (5 bases). There are 14 residues in the CDR3. CDR1 SEHNR and CDR2 FQNEAQ come from the germline V gene (reference sequence). The V end was cut by 3 bases, the J end by 6 bases, with 15 bases between. The CDR3 region has the DNA TGTGCCAGCAGCTTGAAACACGAAGGAGGCGAGCAGTACTTC. Residues: CASSLKHEGGEQYF.

The CDR3 DNA sequence: TGTGCCAGCAGTTTCTCCAGTCCTCCCTGGATGTGGGAGCAGTACTTC. This encodes CASSFSSPPWMWEQYF. This chain joins TRBV27 and TRBJ2-7; D is undetermined. The CDR3 is 16 residues long. With 3 bases removed from V and 7 bases from J, the gap between germline ends came to 22 bases. Germline CDR1 is MNHEY and CDR2 is SMNVEV (reference sequence).

The rearrangement links TRBV19 to TRBJ2-5, with 7 bases aligning to TRBD1. There are 14 residues in the CDR3. CDR1 and CDR2 (germline): LNHDA, SQIVND (reference sequence). Unmatched junction bases numbered 9, after V lost 6 bases and J lost 5 bases. The chain's CDR3 is CASSGTAARETQYF. CDR3 sequence (DNA): TGTGCCAGTAGCGGGACAGCAGCAAGGGAGACCCAGTACTTC.

The V call is TRBV19, the J call TRBJ2-1, with D unclear. V was trimmed by 4 bases and J by 6 bases, leaving 7 bases between them. The CDR3 is 12 residues long. Germline-derived CDR1 and CDR2 are LNHDA and SQIVND (reference sequence). CDR3 protein: CASSTYGNEQFF. CDR3 DNA: TGTGCCAGTAGTACGTATGGCAATGAGCAGTTCTTC.

This rearrangement joins TRBV5-1 to TRBJ2-2; possible D gene TRBD1, 6 bases. Germline V gene lookup returns CDR1 SGHRS and CDR2 YFSETQ. V lost 4 bases and J 1 base, leaving 11 bases between the germline ends. CDR3 length equals 15 residues. CDR3 in DNA: TGCGCCAGCAGCAGTTTGGACAGGAACACCGGGGAGCTGTTTTTT. Its protein is CASSSLDRNTGELFF.

The chain couples TRBV5-1 to TRBJ2-5; D may be TRBD1 (6 bases). V lost 2 bases and J lost 3, with 14 bases in between. The CDR3 consists of 15 residues. Germline V gene sequence: CDR1 SGHRS, CDR2 YFSETQ. This CDR3 is CASSLRTAGEETQYF. CDR3 DNA: TGCGCCAGCAGCTTACGAACCGCAGGGGAAGAGACCCAGTACTTC.

CDR3 protein: CASSFFPYEQYF. The CDR3, as DNA: TGTGCCAGCAGCTTTTTCCCCTACGAGCAGTACTTC. V is TRBV11-1 and J is TRBJ2-7; D is unresolved. V lost 3 bases, J lost 2 bases, and 5 bases lay in between. Germline CDR1 SGHAT, CDR2 FQDESV (reference sequence). The CDR3 runs to 12 residues.

The rearrangement joins TRBV6-1 to TRBJ1-5; D uncertain. CDR3 length: 13 amino acids. Germline CDR1 reads MNHNS; CDR2 reads SASEGT. The germline V and J ends were trimmed by 6 bases and 3 bases, with 9 bases remaining between them. The chain's CDR3 is CASRTGDNQPQHF. The CDR3 nucleotides read TGTGCCAGCAGAACCGGGGACAATCAGCCCCAGCATTTT.

In regard to this clone: Distinct nucleotide sequences in the sample also encode this CDR3. This chain joins TRBV5-4 and TRBJ1-2, with TRBD1 matching 7 bases. Germline V gives CDR1 SGHNT, CDR2 YYREEE (reference sequence). The ends lost 0 bases at V and 1 base at J; junction bases unmatched: 3. There are 15 residues in the CDR3. The CDR3 DNA reads as TGTGCCAGCAGCTTGGAGGCAGGGGGTAACTATGGCTACACCTTC. Its translation is CASSLEAGGNYGYTF. The full variable domain, with the rest looked up from reference TRBV5-4 and TRBJ1-2, is ETGVTQSPTHLIKTRGQQVTLRCSSQSGHNTVSWYQQALGQGPQFIFQYYREEENGRGNFPPRFSGLQFPNYSSELNVNALELDDSALYLCASSLEAGGNYGYTFGSGTRLTVV.

The chain joins TRBV6-6 to TRBJ2-1; 8 bases are a match to TRBD1. Germline V gene lookup returns CDR1 MNHNY and CDR2 SVGAGI (reference sequence). V dropped 8 bases and J dropped 7; count of bases not matched to a gene: 16. The CDR3 totals 16 residues. CDR3 nucleotide sequence: TGTGCCAGCCGAACGAGAACCGGGACAGGCCCAAATGAGCAGTTCTTC. Encoded protein: CASRTRTGTGPNEQFF.

J is TRBJ2-1 and V is TRBV7-2; a weak D match, TRBD2 (5 bases). CDR3 length: 15 amino acids. Germline CDR1 reads SGHTA; CDR2 reads FQGNSA. The V and J ends lost 1 base and 9 bases respectively, with 16 bases between them. The CDR3 sequence is CASSLVRIGAGEQFF. The CDR3 DNA reads TGTGCCAGCAGCTTAGTACGGATCGGCGCGGGTGAGCAGTTCTTC.

V and J are TRBV7-2 and TRBJ2-3, with D possibly being TRBD1 (6 bases). Germline assignment: CDR1 SGHTA and CDR2 FQGNSA. This CDR3 is 16 amino acids long. The germline V and J ends were trimmed by 0 bases and 6 bases, with 16 bases remaining between them. CDR3 DNA: TGTGCCAGCAGCTTAGCGGCAGGGGACCCCCTGGATACGCAGTATTTT. Translating it yields CASSLAAGDPLDTQYF. Together with reference TRBV7-2 and TRBJ2-3, the CDR3 gives the full variable domain: GAGVSQSPSNKVTEKGKDVELRCDPISGHTALYWYRQSLGQGLEFLIYFQGNSAPDKSGLPSDRFSAERTGGSVSTLTIQRTQQEDSAVYLCASSLAAGDPLDTQYFGPGTRLTVL.

This rearrangement joins TRBV2 to TRBJ1-1, with D tentatively TRBD1 (6 bases). V was clipped by 3 bases and J by 4 bases, with 15 bases between them. The CDR3 runs to 15 residues. The germline V gene encodes CDR1 SNHLY and CDR2 FYNNEI. DNA for the CDR3: TGTGCCAGCAGTGAGTGGGGGGGCGCGGGCACTGAAGCTTTCTTT. This gives the protein CASSEWGGAGTEAFF.

This clone has only one observation. The genes are TRBV5-4 and TRBJ1-1; TRBD1 aligns across 9 bases. Germline CDR1 reads SGHNT; CDR2 reads YYREEE (reference sequence). Trimming removed 1 base from V and 5 bases from J; junction bases left unmatched: 6. CDR3 size: 15 residues. In DNA, the CDR3 is TGTGCCAGCAGCTTGCCCGGGACAGGGCAGACTGAAGCTTTCTTT. Protein: CASSLPGTGQTEAFF.

This clone was recorded only once. This chain connects TRBV7-9 to TRBJ2-7, with D tentatively TRBD2 (6 bases). This CDR3 spans 12 amino acids. Germline lookup yields CDR1 SEHNR and CDR2 FQNEAQ (reference sequence). Deletions cut 6 bases from V and 7 bases from J, with 13 bases between. CDR3 sequence reads: CASRGGDWEQYF. Here the CDR3 DNA reads TGTGCCAGCAGGGGGGGAGATTGGGAGCAGTACTTC.

The chain uses TRBV2 and TRBJ2-1; 11 nucleotides match TRBD2. Germline V gives CDR1 SNHLY, CDR2 FYNNEI. V lost 5 bases, J lost 7 bases, and 10 bases stayed unmatched. The length of the CDR3 is 16 residues. In DNA, the CDR3 is TGTGCCAGCAGTCAAGAACTAGCGGGAGTAGTTAATGAGCAGTTCTTC. Its protein product is CASSQELAGVVNEQFF.

The J gene is TRBJ2-7, the V gene TRBV6-6, with D possibly being TRBD1 or TRBD2 (5 bases each). Per the germline V gene, CDR1 is MNHNY and CDR2 is SVGAGI (reference sequence). The ends were cut back, 0 bases at V and 2 bases at J, with 11 bases in the middle. The CDR3 contains 15 residues. CDR3 amino acids: CASSYSLGTAYEQYF. The CDR3 DNA follows: TGTGCCAGCAGTTACTCGCTCGGGACCGCCTACGAGCAGTACTTC.

The V call is TRBV10-3, the J call TRBJ1-1; no firm D call. The CDR3 spans 14 residues. Germline V gene sequence: CDR1 ENHRY, CDR2 SYGVKD. Trimming took 4 bases from V and 0 from J, leaving 9 bases between them. In nucleotides, the CDR3 is TGTGCCATCAGTGCGGAAAGGATGAACACTGAAGCTTTCTTT. Translated: CAISAERMNTEAFF.

The V gene is TRBV19, the J gene TRBJ2-7; 10 bases are a match to TRBD1. V trimming: 4 bases; J trimming: 4 bases; junction bases outside the gene matches: 7. CDR1 is LNHDA, CDR2 SQIVND, per germline (reference sequence). The CDR3 runs to 15 residues. The CDR3 bases are TGTGCCAGTAGTAGGCGGGGACAGGGGTGGTACGAGCAGTACTTC. It codes for CASSRRGQGWYEQYF.